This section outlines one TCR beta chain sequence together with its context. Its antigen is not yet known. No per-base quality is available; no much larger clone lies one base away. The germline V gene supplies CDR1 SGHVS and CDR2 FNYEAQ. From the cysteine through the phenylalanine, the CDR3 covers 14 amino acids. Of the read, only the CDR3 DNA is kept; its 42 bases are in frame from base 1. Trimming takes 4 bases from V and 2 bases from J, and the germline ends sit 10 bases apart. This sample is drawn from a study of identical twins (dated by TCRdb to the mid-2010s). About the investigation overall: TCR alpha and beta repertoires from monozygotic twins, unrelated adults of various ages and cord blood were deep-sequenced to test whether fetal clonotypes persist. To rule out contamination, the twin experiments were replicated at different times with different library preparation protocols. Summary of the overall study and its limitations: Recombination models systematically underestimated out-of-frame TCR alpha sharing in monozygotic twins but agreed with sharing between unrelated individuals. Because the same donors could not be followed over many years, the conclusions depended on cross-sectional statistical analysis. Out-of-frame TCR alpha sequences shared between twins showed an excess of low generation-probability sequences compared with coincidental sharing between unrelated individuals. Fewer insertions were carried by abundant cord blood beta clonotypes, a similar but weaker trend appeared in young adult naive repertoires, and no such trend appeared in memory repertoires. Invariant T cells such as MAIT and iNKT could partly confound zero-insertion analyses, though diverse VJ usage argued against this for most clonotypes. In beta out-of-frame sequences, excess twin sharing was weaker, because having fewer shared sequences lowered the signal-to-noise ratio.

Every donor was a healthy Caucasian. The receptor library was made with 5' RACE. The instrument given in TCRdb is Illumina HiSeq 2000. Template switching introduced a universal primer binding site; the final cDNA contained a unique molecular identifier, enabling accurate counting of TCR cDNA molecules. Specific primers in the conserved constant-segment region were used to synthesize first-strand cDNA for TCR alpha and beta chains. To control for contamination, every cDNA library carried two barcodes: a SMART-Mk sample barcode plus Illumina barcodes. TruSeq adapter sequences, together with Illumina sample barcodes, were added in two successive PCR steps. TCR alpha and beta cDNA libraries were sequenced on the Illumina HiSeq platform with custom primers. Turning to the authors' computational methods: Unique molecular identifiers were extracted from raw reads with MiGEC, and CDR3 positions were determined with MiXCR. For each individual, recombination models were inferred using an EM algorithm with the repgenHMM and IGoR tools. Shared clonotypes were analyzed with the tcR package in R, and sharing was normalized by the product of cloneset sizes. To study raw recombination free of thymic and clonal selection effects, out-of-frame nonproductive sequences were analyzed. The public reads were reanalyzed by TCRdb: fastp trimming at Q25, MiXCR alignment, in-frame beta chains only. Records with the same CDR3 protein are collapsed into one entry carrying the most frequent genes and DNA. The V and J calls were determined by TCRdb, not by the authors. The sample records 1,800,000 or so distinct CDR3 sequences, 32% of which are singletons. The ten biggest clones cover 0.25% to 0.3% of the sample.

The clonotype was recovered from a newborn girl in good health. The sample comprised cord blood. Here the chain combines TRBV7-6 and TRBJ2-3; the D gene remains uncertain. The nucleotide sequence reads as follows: TGTGCCAGCAGCTCTTGGCCCAACACAGATACGCAGTATTTT. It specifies CASSSWPNTDTQYF.